Listed below are T cell receptor beta chains from one sample, sequenced in a study of T-cell memory formation after mild COVID-19. A single record per CDR3 protein comes from TCRdb applying MiXCR to the 5' RACE reads. The repertoire holds more than 300,000 distinct CDR3 sequences, with 20% to 25% as singletons. Sequencing was performed on PBMCs or a T cell subset sorted from them (not recorded which). Every receptor here comes from a man aged 18 to 35 who had mild COVID-19 (a few samples of this study predate the infection). Cell type and time point are not known. Both conserved end residues are part of each CDR3. The D gene is left open where the match is weak. The size field is filled for only some rows; it gives once, few, many or a size class.

V: TRBV10-3
D: NA
J: TRBJ2-5
size: many
DNA: TGTGCCATCAGTGAGTCGGGCCGACAAATAGAGACCCAGTACTTC
CDR3: CAISESGRQIETQYF

V: TRBV6-6
D: NA
J: TRBJ1-4
size: NA
DNA: TGTGCCAGCAGTCCCCGGGACACTGAAGAAAAACTGTTTTTT
CDR3: CASSPRDTEEKLFF

V: TRBV5-1
D: TRBD1
J: TRBJ2-3
size: few
DNA: TGCGCCAGCAGCTGGTGGGACAGGGGATCAGATACGCAGTATTTT
CDR3: CASSWWDRGSDTQYF

V: TRBV4-3
D: TRBD2
J: TRBJ2-3
size: NA
DNA: TGCGCCAGCAGCCAGTGGCCGGGACTAGCGGATACGCAGTATTTT
CDR3: CASSQWPGLADTQYF

V: TRBV12-3/TRBV12-4
D: NA
J: TRBJ1-1
size: NA
DNA: TGTGCCAGCAATTTACACGGTGGGAACACTGAAGCTTTCTTT
CDR3: CASNLHGGNTEAFF

V: TRBV4-3
D: NA
J: TRBJ2-5
size: NA
DNA: TGCGCCAGCAGCCAAAACCCGGGACAAATGCCAGAGACCCAGTACTTC
CDR3: CASSQNPGQMPETQYF

V: TRBV5-1
D: NA
J: TRBJ2-1
size: few
DNA: TGCGCCAGCAGCTTGGGTTCTCCCACCGGCCACAATGAGCAGTTCTTC
CDR3: CASSLGSPTGHNEQFF

V: TRBV5-1
D: TRBD1
J: TRBJ2-1
size: NA
DNA: TGCGCCAGCAGCTCGACAGGGGTTGAGGGCAATGAGCAGTTCTTC
CDR3: CASSSTGVEGNEQFF

V: TRBV21-1
D: NA
J: TRBJ2-4
size: NA
DNA: TGTGCCAGCAGCAGGGGGGTGATGTCTGGCATAGCCAAAAACATTCAGTACTTC
CDR3: CASSRGVMSGIAKNIQYF

V: TRBV7-9
D: TRBD1
J: TRBJ1-1
size: few
DNA: TGTGCCAGCAGCGGGGGGGGACAGGGAGGCACTGAAGCTTTCTTT
CDR3: CASSGGGQGGTEAFF

V: TRBV6-5
D: NA
J: TRBJ1-5
size: few
DNA: TGTGCCAGCAGTGCCGGGACACCCAATCAGCCCCAGCATTTT
CDR3: CASSAGTPNQPQHF

V: TRBV6-1
D: NA
J: TRBJ2-7
size: NA
DNA: TGTGCCAGCAGTGAAGCGCACGGGGACCACGAGCAGTACTTC
CDR3: CASSEAHGDHEQYF

V: TRBV4-1
D: NA
J: TRBJ2-5
size: once
DNA: TGCGCCAGCAGCCAAGAATTTCGGGACCCAACTCAAGAGACCCAGTACTTC
CDR3: CASSQEFRDPTQETQYF

V: TRBV4-1
D: NA
J: TRBJ1-1
size: NA
DNA: TGCGCCAGCTTAACACCGGGAGCGACGAACACTGAAGCTTTCTTT
CDR3: CASLTPGATNTEAFF

V: TRBV15
D: NA
J: TRBJ1-5
size: many
DNA: TGTGCCACCAGCGTCAGGTCCTTGCCCCAGCATTTT
CDR3: CATSVRSLPQHF

V: TRBV28
D: NA
J: TRBJ1-5
size: few
DNA: TGTGCCAGCTGCTCCTATACGGGGTTTCAGCCCCAGCATTTT
CDR3: CASCSYTGFQPQHF

V: TRBV7-9
D: TRBD1
J: TRBJ1-6
size: few
DNA: TGTGCCAGCAGCCCCCGGACAGGGGAATTTTCACCCCTCCACTTT
CDR3: CASSPRTGEFSPLHF

V: TRBV7-2
D: TRBD2
J: TRBJ2-2
size: few
DNA: TGTGCCAGCAGTCGGAGCGGGGGGGCTAGCACCGGGGAGCTGTTTTTT
CDR3: CASSRSGGASTGELFF

V: TRBV6-6
D: TRBD1
J: TRBJ2-5
size: few
DNA: TGTGCCAGCAGTCCAAGACAGGGGGTAGAGACCCAGTACTTC
CDR3: CASSPRQGVETQYF

V: TRBV12-3/TRBV12-4
D: TRBD1
J: TRBJ1-4
size: few
DNA: TGTGCCAGCACCGTAGGACAGGGCGGAGAAAAACTGTTTTTT
CDR3: CASTVGQGGEKLFF

V: TRBV5-1
D: TRBD1
J: TRBJ1-1
size: few
DNA: TGCGCCAGCAGATCCGGACAGGGCACTGAAGCTTTCTTT
CDR3: CASRSGQGTEAFF

V: TRBV19
D: NA
J: TRBJ1-2
size: NA
DNA: TGTGCCAGTAGTATAGATCGAGGGGCGCATGGCTACACCTTC
CDR3: CASSIDRGAHGYTF

V: TRBV19
D: NA
J: TRBJ2-1
size: NA
DNA: TGTGCCAGTAGTCCCACGGACAGTACCTACAATGAGCAGTTCTTC
CDR3: CASSPTDSTYNEQFF

V: TRBV4-3
D: NA
J: TRBJ2-1
size: NA
DNA: TGCGCCAGCAGCCAAGGGTCATCGGGTAATGAGCAGTTCTTC
CDR3: CASSQGSSGNEQFF

V: TRBV6-2/TRBV6-3
D: NA
J: TRBJ2-5
size: few
DNA: TGTGCCAGCAGTTACCCTCCCGGAGCGTGGGGATGGGAGACCCAGTACTTC
CDR3: CASSYPPGAWGWETQYF

V: TRBV18
D: NA
J: TRBJ2-1
size: NA
DNA: TGTGCCAGCTCACCATCCGCAGGCAATGAGCAGTTCTTC
CDR3: CASSPSAGNEQFF

V: TRBV25-1
D: NA
J: TRBJ2-4
size: few
DNA: TGTGCCAGCAGCGGTACCATTCAGTACTTC
CDR3: CASSGTIQYF

V: TRBV4-1
D: NA
J: TRBJ1-2
size: few
DNA: TGCGCCAGCAGGCCCTTATGGGGAATCTATGGCTACACCTTC
CDR3: CASRPLWGIYGYTF

V: TRBV15
D: NA
J: TRBJ1-1
size: few
DNA: TGTGCCACCAGCAGAGTTGGTCAGGGCTCTGAAGCTTTCTTT
CDR3: CATSRVGQGSEAFF

V: TRBV7-3
D: TRBD2
J: TRBJ2-3
size: NA
DNA: TGTGCCAGCAGCTTGATTGCGGGGGGGATAGATACGCAGTATTTT
CDR3: CASSLIAGGIDTQYF

V: TRBV7-3
D: TRBD1
J: TRBJ2-5
size: few
DNA: TGTGCCAGCAGCTCGCACGGACGACAGGGGGCGGGTCAAGAGACCCAGTACTTC
CDR3: CASSSHGRQGAGQETQYF

V: TRBV20-1
D: TRBD1
J: TRBJ1-5
size: NA
DNA: TGCAGTGCTAGATCCATCTTAGGGGGCCCTTATAGCAATCAGCCCCAGCATTTT
CDR3: CSARSILGGPYSNQPQHF

V: TRBV24-1
D: NA
J: TRBJ2-2
size: NA
DNA: TGTGCCACCAGACCCACTAGAGGGAACACCGGGGAGCTGTTTTTT
CDR3: CATRPTRGNTGELFF

V: TRBV9
D: NA
J: TRBJ2-1
size: NA
DNA: TGTGCCAGCGGGAGAGGGACAGCGGGGGATGAGCAGTTCTTC
CDR3: CASGRGTAGDEQFF

V: TRBV7-2
D: TRBD2
J: TRBJ2-3
size: NA
DNA: TGTGCCAGCAGCTCCGCCCGGCGGGGGGGCCTGGGCACAGATACGCAGTATTTT
CDR3: CASSSARRGGLGTDTQYF

V: TRBV5-6
D: NA
J: TRBJ1-2
size: NA
DNA: TGTGCCAGCAGCTGGGGGGGGTCTGGCTACACCTTC
CDR3: CASSWGGSGYTF

V: TRBV7-2
D: TRBD1
J: TRBJ1-5
size: many
DNA: TGTGCCAGCAGCCCTGACAGGGGACAGCCCCAGCATTTT
CDR3: CASSPDRGQPQHF

V: TRBV9
D: TRBD2
J: TRBJ2-7
size: NA
DNA: TGTGCCAGCAGCGTATCCGGGAGGCCCAGATCGAACGAGCAGTACTTC
CDR3: CASSVSGRPRSNEQYF

V: TRBV27
D: TRBD2
J: TRBJ2-3
size: NA
DNA: TGTGCCAGCAGGCGGGGGGGACCGTCAGATACGCAGTATTTT
CDR3: CASRRGGPSDTQYF

V: TRBV20-1
D: TRBD2
J: TRBJ2-1
size: few
DNA: TGCAGTGTCCCTAGCGGGGGGCATGAGCAGTTCTTC
CDR3: CSVPSGGHEQFF

V: TRBV6-2/TRBV6-3
D: TRBD2
J: TRBJ2-3
size: NA
DNA: TGTGCCAGCAATAAAGCGGGGGGAATGGATACGCAGTATTTT
CDR3: CASNKAGGMDTQYF

V: TRBV2
D: NA
J: TRBJ2-3
size: NA
DNA: TGTGCCAGCAGTGAATCGGAGGATACGCAGTATTTT
CDR3: CASSESEDTQYF

V: TRBV20-1
D: NA
J: TRBJ2-5
size: NA
DNA: TGCAGTGCTAGATGGGGGGAGGAGACCCAGTACTTC
CDR3: CSARWGEETQYF

V: TRBV27
D: NA
J: TRBJ1-2
size: once
DNA: TGTGCCAGCAGTGCAAGGGGGACCTCTAACTATGGCTACACCTTC
CDR3: CASSARGTSNYGYTF

V: TRBV12-3/TRBV12-4
D: TRBD2
J: TRBJ2-3
size: few
DNA: TGTGCCAGCAGTCGGACTAGTTCTACGCAGTATTTT
CDR3: CASSRTSSTQYF

V: TRBV25-1
D: TRBD2
J: TRBJ2-3
size: NA
DNA: TGTGCCAGGATGACTAGCGGTGACACAGATACGCAGTATTTT
CDR3: CARMTSGDTDTQYF

V: TRBV7-9
D: NA
J: TRBJ2-2
size: NA
DNA: TGTGCCAGCAGCTTAGCAGTTCGCGCTACCGGGGAGCTGTTTTTT
CDR3: CASSLAVRATGELFF

V: TRBV4-2
D: NA
J: TRBJ2-5
size: NA
DNA: TGTGCCAGCAGCCTCGCCCCCAAAGAGACCCAGTACTTC
CDR3: CASSLAPKETQYF

V: TRBV6-2/TRBV6-3
D: NA
J: TRBJ2-5
size: NA
DNA: TGTGCCAGCACCGCCGGGCGAGAGACCCAGTACTTC
CDR3: CASTAGRETQYF

V: TRBV4-3
D: NA
J: TRBJ1-1
size: NA
DNA: TGCGCCAGCAGCCAATACCAACAGGGGAACACTGAAGCTTTCTTT
CDR3: CASSQYQQGNTEAFF

V: TRBV10-3
D: TRBD1
J: TRBJ1-2
size: NA
DNA: TGTGCCATCAGTGAGCCCGGGACAGAATACTATGGCTACACCTTC
CDR3: CAISEPGTEYYGYTF

V: TRBV7-2
D: NA
J: TRBJ2-2
size: NA
DNA: TGTGCCAGCAGCACGCCGGGACTTACAAACACCGGGGAGCTGTTTTTT
CDR3: CASSTPGLTNTGELFF

V: TRBV5-5
D: TRBD2
J: TRBJ2-1
size: NA
DNA: TGTGCCAGCATCCTTTCGGAAGCGGGGATATACAATGAGCAGTTCTTC
CDR3: CASILSEAGIYNEQFF

V: TRBV4-2
D: NA
J: TRBJ2-7
size: NA
DNA: TGTGCCAGCAGCCTTCGGGGGCAATCGCAATCCTACGAGCAGTACTTC
CDR3: CASSLRGQSQSYEQYF

V: TRBV7-9
D: NA
J: TRBJ2-7
size: NA
DNA: TGTGCCAGCAGCTTAGTGGGCCCCTACGAGCAGTACTTC
CDR3: CASSLVGPYEQYF